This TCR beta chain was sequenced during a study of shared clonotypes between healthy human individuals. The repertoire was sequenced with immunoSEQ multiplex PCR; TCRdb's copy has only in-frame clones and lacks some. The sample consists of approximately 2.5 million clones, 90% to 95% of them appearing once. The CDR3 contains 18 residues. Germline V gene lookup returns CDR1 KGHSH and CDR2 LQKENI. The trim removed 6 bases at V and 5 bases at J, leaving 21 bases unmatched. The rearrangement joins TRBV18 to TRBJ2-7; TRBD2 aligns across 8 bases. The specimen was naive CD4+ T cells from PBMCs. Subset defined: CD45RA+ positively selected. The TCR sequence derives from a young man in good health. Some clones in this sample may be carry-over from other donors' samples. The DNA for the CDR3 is TGTGCCAGCTCCTCACTGCCGGGGGGGAGCGGGACGGTCAACGAGCAGTACTTC. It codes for CASSSLPGGSGTVNEQYF.